Listed here are 5 T cell receptor beta chains from one sample, sequenced in a study of graft-versus-host responses after intestinal transplantation. Data came from immunoSEQ multiplex PCR; TCRdb stores just in-frame clones and leaves some out. The table has approximately 12,000 clones, 30% seen once. The authors combined about 200,000 CFSE-labeled responder cells with about 200,000 irradiated, violet-dye-labeled stimulator cells in plates. The material was alloreactive CD8+ T cells from a mixed lymphocyte reaction culture, obtained before intestinal transplant. Noted subset: CFSE-low proliferating T cells sorted from roughly 6-day pre-transplant mixed lymphocyte reaction (GvH or HvG direction). These receptors all come from a human patient who received an intestinal transplant.

The chain is built from TRBV5-1 and TRBJ1-5; D unclear. V was pared by 0 bases and J by 1 base, with 8 bases between. The CDR3 is 15 amino acids. From germline, CDR1 is SGHRS and CDR2 YFSETQ. The chain's CDR3 is CASSLAPGSNQPQHF. The CDR3 nucleotides are TGCGCCAGCAGCTTGGCCCCTGGAAGCAATCAGCCCCAGCATTTT.

The chain employs TRBV27 and TRBJ1-5; 9 bases are shared with TRBD1. After removal of 8 bases from V and 0 bases from J, the junction contained 17 bases not matched to a gene. Looked up from germline, CDR1 is MNHEY and CDR2 is SMNVEV (reference sequence). This CDR3 is 19 amino acids long. CDR3 bases: TGTGCCAGCGGAATGACGGTGGGACAGGGACCTTTTAGCAATCAGCCCCAGCATTTT. Translation gives CASGMTVGQGPFSNQPQHF.

By sample fraction, this clone is medium-sized (0.01 to 0.1%). The rearrangement joins TRBV10-1 to TRBJ2-1, with a tentative D call TRBD2 (6 bases). Trimming shortened V by 3 bases and J by 6 bases, and 12 bases separated the two germline ends. Per the germline V gene, CDR1 is WNHNN and CDR2 is SYGVQD (reference sequence). This CDR3 contains 14 residues. DNA for the CDR3: TGCGCCAGCAGTGATCCAGCGGAGGGCAATGAGCAGTTCTTC. It encodes CASSDPAEGNEQFF.

In its sample, this clone was seen many times. The chain has TRBV9 and TRBJ2-7, with TRBD2 matching 7 bases. Trimming cost V 0 bases and J 2 bases; bases outside gene matches: 2. The CDR3 totals 14 residues. Germline V gene lookup returns CDR1 SGDLS and CDR2 YYNGEE. The CDR3 loop is CASSVGGTTYEQYF. The DNA for the CDR3 is TGTGCCAGCAGCGTAGGGGGGACTACCTACGAGCAGTACTTC.

This chain uses TRBV9 with TRBJ2-3; D ambiguous. Trimming cost V 2 bases and J 2 bases, with 9 bases left between them. There are 14 residues in the CDR3. Germline CDR1 is SGDLS and CDR2 is YYNGEE. The CDR3 here is CASSVGSTTDTQYF. CDR3 nucleotide sequence: TGTGCCAGCAGCGTCGGCTCCACCACAGATACGCAGTATTTT.